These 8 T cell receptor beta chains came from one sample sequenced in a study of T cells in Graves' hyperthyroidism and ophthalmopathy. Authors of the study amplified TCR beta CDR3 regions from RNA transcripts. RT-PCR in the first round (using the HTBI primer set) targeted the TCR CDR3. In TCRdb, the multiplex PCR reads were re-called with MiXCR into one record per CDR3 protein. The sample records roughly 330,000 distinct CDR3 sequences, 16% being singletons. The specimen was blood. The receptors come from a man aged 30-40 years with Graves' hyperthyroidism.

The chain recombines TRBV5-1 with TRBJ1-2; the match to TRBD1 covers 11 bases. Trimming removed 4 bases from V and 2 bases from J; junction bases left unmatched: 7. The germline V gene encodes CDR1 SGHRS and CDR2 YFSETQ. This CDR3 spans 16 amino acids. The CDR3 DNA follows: TGCGCCAGCAGCCAGGGACAGGGGGTTTGGAACTATGGCTACACCTTC. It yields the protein CASSQGQGVWNYGYTF. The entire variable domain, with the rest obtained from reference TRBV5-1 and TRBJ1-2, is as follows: KAGVTQTPRYLIKTRGQQVTLSCSPISGHRSVSWYQQTPGQGLQFLFEYFSETQRNKGNFPGRFSGRQFSNSRSEMNVSTLELGDSALYLCASSQGQGVWNYGYTFGSGTRLTVV.

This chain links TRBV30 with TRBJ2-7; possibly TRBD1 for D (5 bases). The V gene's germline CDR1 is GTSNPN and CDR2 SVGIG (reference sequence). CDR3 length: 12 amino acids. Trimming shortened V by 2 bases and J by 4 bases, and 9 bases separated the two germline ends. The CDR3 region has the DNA TGTGCCTGGAGTTCAGGGCGGTACGAGCAGTACTTC. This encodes CAWSSGRYEQYF.

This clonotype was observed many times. The CDR3 here is CASSLWGKNIQYF. CDR3 nucleotides: TGTGCCAGCAGCTTATGGGGTAAAAACATTCAGTACTTC. This rearrangement joins TRBV11-2 to TRBJ2-4; D gene unclear. Germline CDR1 SGHAT, CDR2 FQNNGV. The CDR3 is 13 residues long. V lost 2 bases and J lost 4, with 6 bases in between.

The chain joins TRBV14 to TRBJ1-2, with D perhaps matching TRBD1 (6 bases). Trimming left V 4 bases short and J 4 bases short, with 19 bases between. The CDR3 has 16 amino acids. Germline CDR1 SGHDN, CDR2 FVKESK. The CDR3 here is CASSPVGGTPAYGYTF. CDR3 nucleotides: TGTGCCAGCAGCCCAGTGGGGGGCACACCTGCCTATGGCTACACCTTC.

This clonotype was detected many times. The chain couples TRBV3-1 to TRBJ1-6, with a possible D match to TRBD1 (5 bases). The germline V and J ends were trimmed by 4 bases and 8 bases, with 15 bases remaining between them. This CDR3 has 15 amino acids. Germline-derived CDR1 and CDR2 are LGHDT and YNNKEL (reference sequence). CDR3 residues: CASSPKLGLYSPLHF. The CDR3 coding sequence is TGTGCCAGCAGCCCCAAGTTGGGACTGTATTCACCCCTCCACTTT.

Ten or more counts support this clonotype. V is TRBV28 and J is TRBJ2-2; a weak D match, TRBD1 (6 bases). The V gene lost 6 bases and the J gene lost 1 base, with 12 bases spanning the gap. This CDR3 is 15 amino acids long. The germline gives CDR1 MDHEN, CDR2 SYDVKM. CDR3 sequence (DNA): TGTGCCAGCAGATCCGGGACATTGAACACCGGGGAGCTGTTTTTT. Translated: CASRSGTLNTGELFF.

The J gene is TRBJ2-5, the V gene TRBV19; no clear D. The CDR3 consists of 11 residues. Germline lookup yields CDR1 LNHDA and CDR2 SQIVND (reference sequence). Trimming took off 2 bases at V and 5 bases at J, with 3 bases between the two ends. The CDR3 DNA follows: TGTGCCAGTAGTATAAGGGAGACCCAGTACTTC. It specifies CASSIRETQYF.

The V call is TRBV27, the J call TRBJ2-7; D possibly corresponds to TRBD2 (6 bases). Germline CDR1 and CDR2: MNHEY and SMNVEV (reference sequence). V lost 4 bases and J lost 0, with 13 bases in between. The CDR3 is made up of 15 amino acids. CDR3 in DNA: TGTGCCAGCAGTTCCCTGAGCGGGTTCTCCTACGAGCAGTACTTC. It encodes CASSSLSGFSYEQYF.